The 4 T cell receptor beta chains below come from one sample, sequenced in a study of T cells in Graves' hyperthyroidism and ophthalmopathy. Amplified TCR beta CDR3 regions derived from RNA transcripts. TCR CDR3 regions were first amplified by RT-PCR with HTBI primers. TCRdb reanalysed the multiplex PCR reads using MiXCR and keeps one entry per CDR3 protein. The top ten hold more than 9.5% of the sample, which has some 400,000 distinct CDR3 sequences, approximately 15% seen once. Sequencing used blood. These receptors were collected from an older woman with Graves' hyperthyroidism.

This clonotype was recorded at least ten times. The rearrangement uses TRBV28 and TRBJ2-7, with 13 bases fitting TRBD2. Germline V lookup: CDR1 MDHEN, CDR2 SYDVKM. J was trimmed by 6 bases and V by 10 bases; bases with no gene match: 15. The CDR3 totals 16 residues. The CDR3 bases are TGTGCCACCAAAGGGACTAGCGGGATCCACCCTTCCGAGCAGTACTTC. Protein product: CATKGTSGIHPSEQYF.

Of note for this clonotype: This may stem from a read error, because a much larger clone lies one nucleotide away. This chain connects TRBV12-3 or TRBV12-4 to TRBJ1-4; D unclear. The ends were cut back, 7 bases at V and 0 bases at J, with 12 bases in the middle. The CDR3 extends over 15 amino acids. The CDR3, as DNA: TGTGCCAGCAAGGGCCCGGGTGCAACTAATGAAAAACTGTTTTTT. Residues: CASKGPGATNEKLFF.

This clonotype was detected ten times or more. V and J are TRBV11-2 and TRBJ1-1, with a weak D call TRBD1 (5 bases). V was shortened by 0 bases and J by 11 bases, with 13 bases between the two germline ends. Per germline, CDR1 SGHAT and CDR2 FQNNGV. The CDR3 totals 13 residues. Written as DNA, the CDR3 is TGTGCCAGCAGCTTAGATCGGGGGACGGGGGCTTTCTTT. Protein product: CASSLDRGTGAFF.

This clonotype was seen ten or more times. The chain is built from TRBV6-1 and TRBJ1-5; tentative D call: TRBD1 (5 bases). The CDR3 consists of 17 residues. The V gene's germline CDR1 is MNHNS and CDR2 SASEGT. The ends were cut back, 7 bases at V and 1 base at J, with 20 bases in the middle. CDR3 coding DNA: TGTGCCAGCACCTACCTGGGGGGGGTAATAAGCAATCAGCCCCAGCATTTT. Protein product: CASTYLGGVISNQPQHF.